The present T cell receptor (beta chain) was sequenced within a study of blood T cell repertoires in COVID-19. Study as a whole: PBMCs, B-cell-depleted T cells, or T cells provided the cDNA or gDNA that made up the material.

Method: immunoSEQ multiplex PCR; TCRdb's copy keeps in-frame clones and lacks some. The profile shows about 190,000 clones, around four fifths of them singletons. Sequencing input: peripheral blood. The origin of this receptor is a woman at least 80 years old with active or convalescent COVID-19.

CDR3: CASSLVTGQNPTRMGNEQFF. CDR3 DNA: TGTGCCAGCAGTTTAGTTACGGGACAGAATCCAACCAGGATGGGCAATGAGCAGTTCTTC. This chain joins TRBV28 and TRBJ2-1, with 7 bases matching TRBD1. V was pared by 2 bases and J by 6 bases, with 22 bases of the junction left unmatched. Germline values: CDR1 MDHEN, CDR2 SYDVKM. This CDR3 comprises 20 residues.